A single sample is the source of the 8 T cell receptor beta chains below, sequenced in a study of T cells in Graves' hyperthyroidism and ophthalmopathy. Authors of the study amplified TCR beta CDR3 regions from RNA transcripts. TCR CDR3 underwent first-round RT-PCR with the HTBI primer set. TCRdb reprocessed the multiplex PCR reads via MiXCR and lists one record per CDR3 protein. This table has around 690,000 distinct CDR3 sequences, 17% appearing once. The specimen sequenced was blood. These receptors were collected from a man in his fifties or sixties with Graves' hyperthyroidism.

This chain connects TRBV20-1 to TRBJ2-5, with D possibly matching TRBD1 (6 bases). The CDR3 is 13 amino acids. Germline CDR1 and CDR2: DFQATT and SNEGSKA (reference sequence). Trimming removed 0 bases at V and 6 bases at J, with 11 bases between. The CDR3 region has the DNA TGCAGTGCTAGAGACAGGGGAGTCAAGACCCAGTACTTC. Amino acid sequence: CSARDRGVKTQYF.

At least ten counts were recorded for this clonotype. The chain combines TRBV28 with TRBJ2-1, with D uncertain. This CDR3 spans 10 amino acids. Trimming stripped 8 bases from V and 7 bases from J, with 6 bases between. CDR1 is MDHEN and CDR2 is SYDVKM in the germline V gene. This CDR3 reads CASFGNEQFF. In DNA form, the CDR3 reads TGTGCCAGCTTCGGGAATGAGCAGTTCTTC.

There are a few counts of this clonotype. This may be a read error: a much more frequent sequence differs by one nucleotide. The V gene is TRBV10-3, the J gene TRBJ1-2; D is ambiguous. The CDR3 runs to 12 residues. V was clipped by 9 bases and J by 12 bases, with 20 bases between them. CDR1 is ENHRY, CDR2 SYGVKD, per germline. Here the CDR3 reads CAIMTGGIGHTF. As DNA, the CDR3 is TGTGCCATTATGACCGGAGGGATAGGCCACACCTTC.

The V call is TRBV19, the J call TRBJ2-7; 7 bases are shared with TRBD1. Losses at the gene ends were 0 bases for V and 3 bases for J; bases not matched to a gene: 8. CDR1 and CDR2 from the germline V gene are LNHDA and SQIVND (reference sequence). The CDR3 runs 16 residues. The CDR3 reads CASSIDRQGVVYEQYF. CDR3 DNA: TGTGCCAGTAGTATAGATCGGCAGGGGGTCGTCTACGAGCAGTACTTC.

This clonotype was detected ten times or more. The CDR3 protein is CATSSSGPNTEAFF. CDR3 nucleotides: TGTGCCACCAGCTCATCGGGCCCAAACACTGAAGCTTTCTTT. The chain uses TRBV24-1 and TRBJ1-1; D gene ambiguous. Trimming cost V 7 bases and J 2 bases, with 13 bases left between them. The CDR3 spans 14 residues. Germline lookup yields CDR1 KGHDR and CDR2 SFDVKD.

A few counts support this clonotype. This chain uses TRBV10-2 with TRBJ2-2, with TRBD2 identical over 7 bases. The ends lost 9 bases at V and 7 bases at J; junction bases unmatched: 2. CDR3 size: 11 residues. Germline V CDR1 and CDR2: WSHSY, SAAADI. The chain's CDR3 is CARWGGGELFF. The CDR3 DNA follows: TGCGCCAGGTGGGGGGGCGGGGAGCTGTTTTTT.

V is TRBV19 and J is TRBJ2-1; 10 nucleotides align to TRBD2. Per the germline V gene, CDR1 is LNHDA and CDR2 is SQIVND (reference sequence). V was clipped by 3 bases and J by 5 bases; unmatched bases: 7. The CDR3 totals 16 residues. The CDR3 DNA is TGTGCCAGTAGTATTGGGAGCGGGAGGGCCAACAATGAGCAGTTCTTC. It yields the protein CASSIGSGRANNEQFF.

The chain links TRBV20-1 to TRBJ1-5; D not certain. This CDR3 region has 16 residues. The V and J ends lost 0 bases and 2 bases respectively, with 14 bases between them. Germline CDR1 DFQATT, CDR2 SNEGSKA (reference sequence). The CDR3 nucleotides read TGCAGTGCTAGAGATACCACACCCCAAGGCAATCAGCCCCAGCATTTT. It translates to CSARDTTPQGNQPQHF.